What follows are 10 T cell receptor beta chains derived from one specimen sequenced in a study of beta chain features in type 1 diabetes. Their specific antigens are unknown. Expressed TCRB transcripts were sequenced after all isolated RNA was converted to cDNA. Here immunoSEQ multiplex PCR was the method, and the copy in TCRdb shows in-frame clones only, minus some. This sample yields around 280,000 clones, of which around 16% are seen a single time; less than 0.02% belongs to the top ten. Study observations and caveats: People with Type 1 diabetes carried modestly yet significantly shorter TCRB CDR3s in all four CD4+ subsets.

The sequenced sample was naive CD4+ T cells from blood. Receptor source: a man aged 18 to 35 with type 1 diabetes.

The chain employs TRBV28 and TRBJ2-5; 10 bases map to TRBD1. Trimming cost V 3 bases and J 5 bases; bases outside gene matches: 12. The CDR3 has 17 amino acids. The germline CDR1 and CDR2 sequences are MDHEN and SYDVKM. DNA for the CDR3: TGTGCCAGCAGTTTCTTTCGCGACAGGGGGCGCCGGGAGACCCAGTACTTC. Translating gives CASSFFRDRGRRETQYF.

The rearrangement links TRBV5-1 to TRBJ1-4; TRBD1 might be the D (6 bases). Trimming removed 2 bases at V and 3 bases at J, with 11 bases between. The CDR3 loop spans 15 amino acids. Germline CDR1 reads SGHRS; CDR2 reads YFSETQ. The CDR3 sequence: CASSLGGTSNEKLFF. As DNA, the CDR3 is TGCGCCAGCAGCTTAGGGGGAACCTCTAATGAAAAACTGTTTTTT.

A few counts support this clone. Written as DNA, the CDR3 is TGTGCCAGCAGCCCAAGGACAGGGGGCCGGAATTCACCCCTCCACTTT. Translation gives CASSPRTGGRNSPLHF. This chain connects TRBV11-2 to TRBJ1-6; 11 bases agree with TRBD1. The CDR3 sequence is 16 residues long. The germline CDR1 and CDR2 sequences are SGHAT and FQNNGV. V was pared by 5 bases and J by 7 bases, with 7 bases of the junction left unmatched.

This clone was recorded a few times. This rearrangement joins TRBV18 to TRBJ1-1, with 9 bases identical to TRBD1. V shed 1 base and J 3 bases; nucleotides not matched to a gene: 6. The CDR3 is made up of 16 amino acids. CDR1 and CDR2 (germline): KGHSH, LQKENI. Written as DNA, the CDR3 is TGTGCCAGCTCACCACGAACAGGGGGCGTAGACACTGAAGCTTTCTTT. Its translation is CASSPRTGGVDTEAFF.

The CDR3 DNA is TGTGCCAGTAGTGTGTTGACCGGGACAGTCTACGAGCAGTACTTC. This gives the protein CASSVLTGTVYEQYF. The chain is built from TRBV19 and TRBJ2-7, with 7 bases identical to TRBD1. The CDR3 sequence is 15 residues long. With 5 bases clipped from V and 3 bases from J, the junction kept 10 bases outside the gene matches. Germline V lookup: CDR1 LNHDA, CDR2 SQIVND (reference sequence).

This clone was found a few times. This chain joins TRBV2 and TRBJ2-7, with 9 bases that match TRBD2. V gave up 7 bases and J gave up 1 base; unmatched junction bases: 5. Germline-derived CDR1 and CDR2 are SNHLY and FYNNEI. This CDR3 contains 14 residues. CDR3 DNA: TGTGCCAGCACTTTTAGCGGGGGTTCCTACGAGCAGTACTTC. This encodes CASTFSGGSYEQYF.

V is TRBV7-9 and J is TRBJ2-1, with a tentative D call TRBD1 (6 bases). CDR3 length: 13 residues. Trimming took off 7 bases at V and 6 bases at J, with 13 bases between the two ends. Germline V gene lookup returns CDR1 SEHNR and CDR2 FQNEAQ (reference sequence). The CDR3 region is CASMQGRSNEQFF. CDR3 in DNA: TGTGCCAGCATGCAGGGGCGTAGCAATGAGCAGTTCTTC.

This clone was found a few times. The chain recombines TRBV19 with TRBJ1-5, with D possibly matching TRBD1 (5 bases). Germline lookup yields CDR1 LNHDA and CDR2 SQIVND (reference sequence). This CDR3 region has 13 residues. The V end lost 6 bases, the J end lost 7 bases, and 13 bases lay between the germline ends. The CDR3 DNA reads as TGTGCCAGTAGCGATCGTACAGGCCAGCCCCAGCATTTT. The encoded protein is CASSDRTGQPQHF.

This clone turned up a few times. The chain carries TRBV11-2 and TRBJ2-2; 9 nucleotides agree with TRBD2. Germline values: CDR1 SGHAT, CDR2 FQNNGV. The CDR3 has 16 amino acids. The V gene end was trimmed by 6 bases and the J gene end by 4 bases; junction bases not matched to a gene: 9. CDR3 sequence (DNA): TGTGCCAGCAGTCGCTTGCGGGAGGGATTCACCGGGGAGCTGTTTTTT. Encoded protein: CASSRLREGFTGELFF.

V is TRBV28 and J is TRBJ2-1; D is possibly TRBD1 (6 bases). Trimming removed 6 bases at V and 10 bases at J, with 25 bases between. The CDR3 has 16 residues. Germline CDR1 and CDR2: MDHEN and SYDVKM. The DNA of the CDR3 is TGTGCCAGCAGCCCCTATGGGTGGCAGGGGTCTATAGAGCAGTTCTTC. Amino acids: CASSPYGWQGSIEQFF.